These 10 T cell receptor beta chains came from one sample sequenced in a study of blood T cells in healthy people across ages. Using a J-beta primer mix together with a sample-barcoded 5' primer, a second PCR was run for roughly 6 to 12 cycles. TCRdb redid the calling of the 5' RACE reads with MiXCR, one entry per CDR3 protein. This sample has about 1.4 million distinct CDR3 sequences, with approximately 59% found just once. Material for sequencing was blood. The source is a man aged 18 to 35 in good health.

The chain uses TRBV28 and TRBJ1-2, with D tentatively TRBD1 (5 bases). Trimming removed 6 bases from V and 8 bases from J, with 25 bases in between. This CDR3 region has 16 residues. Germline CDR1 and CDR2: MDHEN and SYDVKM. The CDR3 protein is CASSPGLGAGGRGYTF. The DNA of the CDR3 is TGTGCCAGCAGCCCTGGTTTAGGGGCCGGCGGTCGGGGCTACACCTTC.

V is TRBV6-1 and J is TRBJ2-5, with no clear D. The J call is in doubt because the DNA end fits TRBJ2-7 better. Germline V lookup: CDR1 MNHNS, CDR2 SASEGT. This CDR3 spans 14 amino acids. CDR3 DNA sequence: TGTGCCAGCAGCGAGGAAATGAGCCCCTACGAGCAGTACTTC. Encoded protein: CASSEEMSPYEQYF.

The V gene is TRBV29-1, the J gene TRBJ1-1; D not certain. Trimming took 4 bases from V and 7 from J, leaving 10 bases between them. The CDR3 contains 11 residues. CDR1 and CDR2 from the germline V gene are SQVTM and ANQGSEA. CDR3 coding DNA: TGCAGCGTTGGCGGACCAGATGAAGCTTTCTTT. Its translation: CSVGGPDEAFF.

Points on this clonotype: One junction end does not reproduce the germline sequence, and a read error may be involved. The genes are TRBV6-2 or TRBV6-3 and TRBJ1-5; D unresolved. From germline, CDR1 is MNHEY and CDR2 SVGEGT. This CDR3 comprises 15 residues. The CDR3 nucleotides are TGTGCCTGCAGTTATGTGCGGGGTGGCAATCAGCCCCAGCATTTT. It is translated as CACSYVRGGNQPQHF.

This CDR3 is CASSPRDRIQETQYF. In nucleotides, the CDR3 is TGTGCCAGCAGTCCCCGGGACAGGATACAAGAGACCCAGTACTTC. The chain combines TRBV27 with TRBJ2-7, with 8 bases that match TRBD1. The J call may be in error: the DNA end matches TRBJ2-5 better. Germline V gene sequence: CDR1 MNHEY, CDR2 SMNVEV (reference sequence). CDR3 size: 15 residues.

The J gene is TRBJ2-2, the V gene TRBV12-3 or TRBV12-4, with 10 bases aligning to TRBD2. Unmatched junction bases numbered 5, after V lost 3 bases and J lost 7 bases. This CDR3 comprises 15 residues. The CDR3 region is CASSFEAGGRGELFF. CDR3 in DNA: TGTGCCAGCAGTTTTGAAGCGGGGGGGCGCGGGGAGCTGTTTTTT.

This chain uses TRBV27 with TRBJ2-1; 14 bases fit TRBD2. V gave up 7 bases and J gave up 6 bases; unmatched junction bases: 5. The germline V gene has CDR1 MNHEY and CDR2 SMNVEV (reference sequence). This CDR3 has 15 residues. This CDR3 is CASTRLAGGGNEQFF. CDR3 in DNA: TGTGCCAGCACCCGACTAGCGGGAGGGGGCAATGAGCAGTTCTTC.

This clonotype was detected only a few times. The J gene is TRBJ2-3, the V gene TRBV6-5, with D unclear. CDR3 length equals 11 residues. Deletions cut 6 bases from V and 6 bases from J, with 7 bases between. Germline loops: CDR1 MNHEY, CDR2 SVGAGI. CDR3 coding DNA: TGTGCCAGCAGAGACGGTGATACGCAGTATTTT. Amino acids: CASRDGDTQYF.

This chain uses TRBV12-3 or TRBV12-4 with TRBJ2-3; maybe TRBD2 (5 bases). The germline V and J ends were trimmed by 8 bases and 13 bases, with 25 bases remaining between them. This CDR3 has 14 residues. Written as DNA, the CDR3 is TGTGCCAGCGGCGGGTCTGTCAGCACAGATATGGAGTATTTT. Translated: CASGGSVSTDMEYF.

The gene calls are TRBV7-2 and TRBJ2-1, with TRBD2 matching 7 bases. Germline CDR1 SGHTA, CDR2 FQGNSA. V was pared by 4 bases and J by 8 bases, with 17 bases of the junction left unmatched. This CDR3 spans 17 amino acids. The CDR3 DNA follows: TGTGCCAGCAGCTCCCCCCGAGGCGGGGGTTATCTAGATGAGCAGTTCTTC. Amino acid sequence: CASSSPRGGGYLDEQFF.